This T cell receptor beta chain was captured by sequencing in a study of blood T cell repertoires in COVID-19. As for the study in general: Donors in the United States, Italy and Spain gave samples during acute or convalescent COVID-19.

Germline V gene data show CDR1 as SGHVS and CDR2 as FNYEAQ. Trimming took 6 bases from V and 6 from J; bases not matched to a gene: 7. The length of the CDR3 is 15 residues. All enrollees were about 18 to 89 years old and from 24 US areas. Participants' own reports of clinical history determined their cohort assignment. Sequenced by immunoSEQ multiplex PCR; TCRdb stores in-frame clones only, minus some. The data show approximately 220,000 clones, 88% seen once. The sample was PBMCs or T cells enriched from blood (not recorded which). This chain links TRBV7-6 with TRBJ2-3; TRBD2 agrees at 12 bases. The sequence was collected from a woman aged 25-40 years who had recovered from COVID-19. The CDR3 spells CASSRTSGVSDTQYF. The CDR3 nucleotides read TGTGCCAGCAGTCGGACTAGCGGGGTATCGGATACGCAGTATTTT.